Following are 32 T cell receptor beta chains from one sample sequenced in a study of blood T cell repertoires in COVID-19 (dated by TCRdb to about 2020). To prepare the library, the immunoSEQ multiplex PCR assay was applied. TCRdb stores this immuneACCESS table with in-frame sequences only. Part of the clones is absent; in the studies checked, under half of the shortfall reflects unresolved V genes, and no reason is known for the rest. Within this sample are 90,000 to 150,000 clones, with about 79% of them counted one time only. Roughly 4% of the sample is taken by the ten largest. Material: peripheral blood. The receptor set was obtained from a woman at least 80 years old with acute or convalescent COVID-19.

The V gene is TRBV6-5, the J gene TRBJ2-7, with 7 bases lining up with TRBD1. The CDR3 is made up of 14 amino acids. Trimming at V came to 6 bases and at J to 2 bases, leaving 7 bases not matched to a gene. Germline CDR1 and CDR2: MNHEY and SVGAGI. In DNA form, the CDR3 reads TGTGCCAGCAGACCCAGGGACAGAACCTACGAGCAGTACTTC. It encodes CASRPRDRTYEQYF.

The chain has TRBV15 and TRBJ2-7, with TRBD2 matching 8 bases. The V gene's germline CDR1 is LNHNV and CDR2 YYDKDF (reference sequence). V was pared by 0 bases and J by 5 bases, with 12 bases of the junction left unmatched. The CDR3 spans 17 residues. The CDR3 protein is CATSRDLTSAPLHEQYF. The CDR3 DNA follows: TGTGCCACCAGCAGAGACCTGACTAGCGCGCCCCTCCACGAGCAGTACTTC.

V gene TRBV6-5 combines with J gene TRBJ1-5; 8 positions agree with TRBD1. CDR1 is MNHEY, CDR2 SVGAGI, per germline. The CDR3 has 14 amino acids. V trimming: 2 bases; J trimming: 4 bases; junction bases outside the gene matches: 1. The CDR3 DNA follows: TGTGCCAGCAGTTACCAGGGGGCAAATCAGCCCCAGCATTTT. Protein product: CASSYQGANQPQHF.

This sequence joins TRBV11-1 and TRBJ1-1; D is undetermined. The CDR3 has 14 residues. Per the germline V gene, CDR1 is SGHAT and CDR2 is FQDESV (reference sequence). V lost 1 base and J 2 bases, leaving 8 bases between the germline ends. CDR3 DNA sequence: TGTGCCAGCAGCTTAGAGCAGGCTAACACTGAAGCTTTCTTT. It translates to CASSLEQANTEAFF.

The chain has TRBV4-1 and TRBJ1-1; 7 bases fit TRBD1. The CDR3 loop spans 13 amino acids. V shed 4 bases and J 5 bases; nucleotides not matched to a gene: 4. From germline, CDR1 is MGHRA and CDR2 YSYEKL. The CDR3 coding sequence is TGCGCCAGCAGCCGCATACAGGGGACTGAAGCTTTCTTT. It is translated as CASSRIQGTEAFF.

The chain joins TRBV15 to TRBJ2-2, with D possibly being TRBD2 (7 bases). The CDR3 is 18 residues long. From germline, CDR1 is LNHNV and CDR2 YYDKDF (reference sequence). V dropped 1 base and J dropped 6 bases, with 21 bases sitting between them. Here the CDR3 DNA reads TGTGCCACCAGCAGAGGTTCTTCTACGGGGGGCAGCGCCGGGGAGCTGTTTTTT. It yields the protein CATSRGSSTGGSAGELFF.

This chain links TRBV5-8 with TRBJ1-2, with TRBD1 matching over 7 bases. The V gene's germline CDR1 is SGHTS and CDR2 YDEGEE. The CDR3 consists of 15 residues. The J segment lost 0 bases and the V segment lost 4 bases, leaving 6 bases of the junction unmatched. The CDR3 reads CASSLRDRANYGYTF. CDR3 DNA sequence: TGTGCCAGCAGCCTCCGGGACAGAGCTAACTATGGCTACACCTTC.

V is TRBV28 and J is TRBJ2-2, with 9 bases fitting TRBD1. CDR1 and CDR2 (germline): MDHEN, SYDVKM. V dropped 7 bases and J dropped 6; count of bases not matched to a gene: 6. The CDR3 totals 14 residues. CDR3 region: CASIENRGPGELFF. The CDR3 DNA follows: TGTGCCAGCATAGAAAACAGGGGGCCCGGGGAGCTGTTTTTT.

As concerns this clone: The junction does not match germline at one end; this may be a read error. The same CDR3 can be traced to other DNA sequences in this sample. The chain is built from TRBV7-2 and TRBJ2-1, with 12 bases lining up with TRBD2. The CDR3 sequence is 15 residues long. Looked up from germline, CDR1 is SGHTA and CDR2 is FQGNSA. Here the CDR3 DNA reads TGTGCCAGCAGCCTAGCGGGAGGGACCTACAATGAGCAGTTCTTC. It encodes CASSLAGGTYNEQFF.

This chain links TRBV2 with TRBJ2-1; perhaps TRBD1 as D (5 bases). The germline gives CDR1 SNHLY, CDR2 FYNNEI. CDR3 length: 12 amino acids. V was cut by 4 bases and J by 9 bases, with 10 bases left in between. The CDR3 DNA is TGTGCCAGCAGTGTGGACAACCCTGAGCAGTTCTTC. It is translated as CASSVDNPEQFF. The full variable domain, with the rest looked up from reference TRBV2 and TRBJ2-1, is EPEVTQTPSHQVTQMGQEVILRCVPISNHLYFYWYRQILGQKVEFLVSFYNNEISEKSEIFDDQFSVERPDGSNFTLKIRSTKLEDSAMYFCASSVDNPEQFFGPGTRLTVL.

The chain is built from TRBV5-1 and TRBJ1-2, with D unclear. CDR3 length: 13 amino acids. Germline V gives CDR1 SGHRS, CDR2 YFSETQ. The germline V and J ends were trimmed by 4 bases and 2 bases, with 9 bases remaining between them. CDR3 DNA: TGCGCCAGCAGCACTGCGGTGAACTATGGCTACACCTTC. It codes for CASSTAVNYGYTF.

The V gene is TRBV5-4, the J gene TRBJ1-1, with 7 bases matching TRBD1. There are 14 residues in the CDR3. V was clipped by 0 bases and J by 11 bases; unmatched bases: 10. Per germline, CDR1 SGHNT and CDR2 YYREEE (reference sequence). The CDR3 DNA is TGTGCCAGCAGCTTGGAAGGGGGCGAATCTGTGGCTTTCTTT. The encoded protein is CASSLEGGESVAFF.

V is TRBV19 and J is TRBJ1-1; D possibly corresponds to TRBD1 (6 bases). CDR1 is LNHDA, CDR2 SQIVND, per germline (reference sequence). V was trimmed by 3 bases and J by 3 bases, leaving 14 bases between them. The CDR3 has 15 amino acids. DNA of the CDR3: TGTGCCAGTAGTATCTCCAGCGGGGGCTACACTGAAGCTTTCTTT. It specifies CASSISSGGYTEAFF.

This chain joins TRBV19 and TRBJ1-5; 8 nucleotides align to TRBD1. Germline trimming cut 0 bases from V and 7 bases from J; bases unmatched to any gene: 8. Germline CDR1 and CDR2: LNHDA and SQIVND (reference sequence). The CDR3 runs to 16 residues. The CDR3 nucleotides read TGTGCCAGTAGTATAGATCACAGGGGGGGTCAACAGCCCCAGCATTTT. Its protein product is CASSIDHRGGQQPQHF.

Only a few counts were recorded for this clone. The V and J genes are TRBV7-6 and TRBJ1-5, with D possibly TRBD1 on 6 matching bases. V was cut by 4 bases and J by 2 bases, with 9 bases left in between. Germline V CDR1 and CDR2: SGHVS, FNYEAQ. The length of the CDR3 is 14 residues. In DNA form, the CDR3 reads TGTGCCAGCAGCTCCTGGACAGGCAATCAGCCCCAGCATTTT. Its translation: CASSSWTGNQPQHF.

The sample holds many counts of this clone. This chain's CDR3 is CASSLEGGNTEAFF. The CDR3 nucleotides read TGTGCCAGCAGCTTAGAAGGGGGGAACACTGAAGCTTTCTTT. V usage is TRBV11-1 and J usage is TRBJ1-1; D possibly corresponds to TRBD1 (6 bases). The length of the CDR3 is 14 residues. Germline V gene data show CDR1 as SGHAT and CDR2 as FQDESV (reference sequence). V lost 1 base and J lost 1, with 7 bases in between.

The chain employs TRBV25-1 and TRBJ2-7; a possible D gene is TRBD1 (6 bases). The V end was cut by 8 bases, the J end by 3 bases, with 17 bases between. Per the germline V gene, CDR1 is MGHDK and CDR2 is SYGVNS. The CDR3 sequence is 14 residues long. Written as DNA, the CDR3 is TGTGCCAGCTCTGGGGCTCGGACAGTCTACGAGCAGTACTTC. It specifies CASSGARTVYEQYF.

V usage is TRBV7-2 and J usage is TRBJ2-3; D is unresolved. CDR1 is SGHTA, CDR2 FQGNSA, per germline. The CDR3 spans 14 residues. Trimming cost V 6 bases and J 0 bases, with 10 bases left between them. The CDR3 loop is CASSPGLSTDTQYF. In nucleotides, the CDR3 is TGTGCCAGCAGTCCCGGTTTGAGCACAGATACGCAGTATTTT.

This CDR3 reads CASSQDFRYPQETQYF. In DNA, the CDR3 is TGCGCCAGCAGCCAAGATTTTCGCTACCCGCAAGAGACCCAGTACTTC. This chain links TRBV4-3 with TRBJ2-5; D unclear. CDR3 length: 16 residues. Germline V gives CDR1 LGHNA, CDR2 YSLEER. V dropped 0 bases and J dropped 2 bases, with 13 bases sitting between them.

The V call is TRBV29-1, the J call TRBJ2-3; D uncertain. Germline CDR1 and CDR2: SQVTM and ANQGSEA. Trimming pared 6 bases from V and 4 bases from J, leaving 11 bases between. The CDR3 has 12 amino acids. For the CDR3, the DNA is TGCAGCGTCCGGTCCTCGTCAGATACGCAGTATTTT. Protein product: CSVRSSSDTQYF.

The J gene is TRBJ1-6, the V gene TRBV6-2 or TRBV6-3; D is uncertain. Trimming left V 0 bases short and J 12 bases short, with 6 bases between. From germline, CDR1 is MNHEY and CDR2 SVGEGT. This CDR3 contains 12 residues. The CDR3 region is CASSYSDLPLHF. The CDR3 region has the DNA TGTGCCAGCAGTTACTCGGACTTACCCCTCCACTTT.

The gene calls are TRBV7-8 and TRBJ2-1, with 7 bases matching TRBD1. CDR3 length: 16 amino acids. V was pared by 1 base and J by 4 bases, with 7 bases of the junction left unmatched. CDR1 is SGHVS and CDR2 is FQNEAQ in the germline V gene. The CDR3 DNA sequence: TGTGCCAGCAGCTTAGTAGGGGGCGGCAGATACAATGAGCAGTTCTTC. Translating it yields CASSLVGGGRYNEQFF.

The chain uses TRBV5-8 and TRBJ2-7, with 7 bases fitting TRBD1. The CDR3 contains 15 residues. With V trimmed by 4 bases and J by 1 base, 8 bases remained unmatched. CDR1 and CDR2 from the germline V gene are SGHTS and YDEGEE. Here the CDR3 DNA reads TGTGCCAGCAGCGCATCGACAGGGTGGTCCTACGAGCAGTACTTC. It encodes CASSASTGWSYEQYF.

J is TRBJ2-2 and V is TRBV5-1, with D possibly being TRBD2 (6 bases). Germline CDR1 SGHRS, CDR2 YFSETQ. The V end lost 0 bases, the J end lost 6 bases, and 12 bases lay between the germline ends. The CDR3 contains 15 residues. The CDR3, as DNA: TGCGCCAGCAGCTTGGGAGCGGGTTCGGCCGGGGAGCTGTTTTTT. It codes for CASSLGAGSAGELFF. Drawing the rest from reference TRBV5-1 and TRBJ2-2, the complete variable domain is KAGVTQTPRYLIKTRGQQVTLSCSPISGHRSVSWYQQTPGQGLQFLFEYFSETQRNKGNFPGRFSGRQFSNSRSEMNVSTLELGDSALYLCASSLGAGSAGELFFGEGSRLTVL.

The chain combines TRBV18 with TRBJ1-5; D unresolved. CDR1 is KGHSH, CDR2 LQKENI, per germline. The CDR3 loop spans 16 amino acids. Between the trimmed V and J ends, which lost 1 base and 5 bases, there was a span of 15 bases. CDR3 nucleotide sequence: TGTGCCAGCTCACCACAGTCTCCAGGCTCCTATCAGCCCCAGCATTTT. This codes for CASSPQSPGSYQPQHF. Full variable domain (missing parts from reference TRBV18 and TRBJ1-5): NAGVMQNPRHLVRRRGQEARLRCSPMKGHSHVYWYRQLPEEGLKFMVYLQKENIIDESGMPKERFSAEFPKEGPSILRIQQVVRGDSAAYFCASSPQSPGSYQPQHFGDGTRLSIL.

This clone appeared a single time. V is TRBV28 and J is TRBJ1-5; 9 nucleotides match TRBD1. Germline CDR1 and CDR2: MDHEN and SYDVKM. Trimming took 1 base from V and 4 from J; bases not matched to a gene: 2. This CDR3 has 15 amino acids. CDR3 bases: TGTGCCAGCAGTTTATCGACAGGGGGGAATCAGCCCCAGCATTTT. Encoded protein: CASSLSTGGNQPQHF.

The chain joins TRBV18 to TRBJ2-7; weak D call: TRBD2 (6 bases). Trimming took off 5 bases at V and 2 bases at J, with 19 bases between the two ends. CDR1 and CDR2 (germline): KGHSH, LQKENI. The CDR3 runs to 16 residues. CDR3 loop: CASSWTTGADTYEQYF. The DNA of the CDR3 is TGTGCCAGCTCATGGACTACGGGTGCTGATACCTACGAGCAGTACTTC.

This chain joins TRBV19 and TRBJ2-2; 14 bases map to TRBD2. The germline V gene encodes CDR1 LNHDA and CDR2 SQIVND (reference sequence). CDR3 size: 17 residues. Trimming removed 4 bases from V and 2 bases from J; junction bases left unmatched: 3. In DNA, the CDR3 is TGTGCCAGTAGTACCGGGACTAGCGGGAGTAACACCGGGGAGCTGTTTTTT. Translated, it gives CASSTGTSGSNTGELFF.

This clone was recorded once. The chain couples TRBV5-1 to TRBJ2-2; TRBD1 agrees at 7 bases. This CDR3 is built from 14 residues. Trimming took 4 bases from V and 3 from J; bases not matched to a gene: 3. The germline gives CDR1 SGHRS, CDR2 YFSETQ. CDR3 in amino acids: CASSIDRDTGELFF. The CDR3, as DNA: TGCGCCAGCAGCATTGACAGGGACACCGGGGAGCTGTTTTTT.

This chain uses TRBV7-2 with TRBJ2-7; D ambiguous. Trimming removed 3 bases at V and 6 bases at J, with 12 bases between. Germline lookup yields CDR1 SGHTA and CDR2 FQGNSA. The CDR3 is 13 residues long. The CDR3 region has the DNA TGTGCCAGCAGCTTCAGCGTACAAGGCGAGCAGTACTTC. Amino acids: CASSFSVQGEQYF.

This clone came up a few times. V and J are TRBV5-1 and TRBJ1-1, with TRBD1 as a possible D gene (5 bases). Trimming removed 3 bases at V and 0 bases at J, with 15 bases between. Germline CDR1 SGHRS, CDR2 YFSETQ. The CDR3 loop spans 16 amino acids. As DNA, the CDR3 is TGCGCCAGCAGCTCCGGCGGCGGGGCCATGAACACTGAAGCTTTCTTT. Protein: CASSSGGGAMNTEAFF.

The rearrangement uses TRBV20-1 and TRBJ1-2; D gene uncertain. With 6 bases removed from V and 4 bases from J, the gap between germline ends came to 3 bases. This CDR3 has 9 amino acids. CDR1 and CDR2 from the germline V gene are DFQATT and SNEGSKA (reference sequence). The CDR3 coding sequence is TGCAGTGCAGCCTATGGCTACACCTTC. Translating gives CSAAYGYTF.